A selection of T cell receptor beta chains follows, all from one sample in a study of cytomegalovirus exposure and HLA in healthy donors. Repertoires were generated with immunoSEQ multiplex PCR, while TCRdb's copy carries only in-frame clones and drops some. This repertoire includes approximately 75,000 clones. The material sequenced was PBMCs. The receptors stem from a man aged 40-55 years in good health and CMV-seronegative. CDR3s include the opening cysteine and the closing phenylalanine or tryptophan. The D gene is left open where the match is weak.

D gene	V gene	J gene	CDR3 protein	CDR3 DNA
NA	TRBV30	TRBJ1-1	CAWSDPSRGNTEAFF	TGTGCCTGGAGTGATCCTTCCAGGGGGAACACTGAAGCTTTCTTT
NA	TRBV5-4	TRBJ2-6	CASSTGLYSGANVLTF	TGTGCCAGCAGCACGGGACTGTACTCTGGGGCCAACGTCCTGACTTTC
TRBD1	TRBV18	TRBJ2-3	CASSALQTTGAADTQYF	TGTGCCAGCTCAGCCCTCCAAACCACAGGGGCCGCAGATACGCAGTATTTT
TRBD2	TRBV7-2	TRBJ2-5	CASSFRGLAGLETQYF	TGTGCCAGCAGCTTTAGGGGACTAGCGGGGCTTGAGACCCAGTACTTC
NA	TRBV5-1	TRBJ2-3	CASSLGRANTDTQYF	TGCGCCAGCAGCTTGGGGCGGGCTAATACAGATACGCAGTATTTT
NA	TRBV7-9	TRBJ1-1	CASSLALRGIVEAFF	TGTGCCAGCAGCTTAGCCCTCAGGGGAATAGTGGAAGCTTTCTTT
NA	TRBV19	TRBJ1-1	CASSTPGAGTEAFF	TGTGCCAGTAGTACACCAGGGGCCGGCACTGAAGCTTTCTTT
TRBD2	TRBV5-4	TRBJ2-3	CVTSEPSTDTQYF	TGTGTAACTAGCGAGCCAAGCACAGATACGCAGTATTTT
NA	TRBV7-8	TRBJ1-4	CASSHGRQTNEKLFF	TGTGCCAGCAGCCACGGTCGACAGACGAATGAAAAACTGTTTTTT
TRBD1	TRBV27	TRBJ1-6	CASREGTGNNSPLHF	TGTGCCAGCAGGGAAGGGACAGGGAATAATTCACCCCTCCACTTT